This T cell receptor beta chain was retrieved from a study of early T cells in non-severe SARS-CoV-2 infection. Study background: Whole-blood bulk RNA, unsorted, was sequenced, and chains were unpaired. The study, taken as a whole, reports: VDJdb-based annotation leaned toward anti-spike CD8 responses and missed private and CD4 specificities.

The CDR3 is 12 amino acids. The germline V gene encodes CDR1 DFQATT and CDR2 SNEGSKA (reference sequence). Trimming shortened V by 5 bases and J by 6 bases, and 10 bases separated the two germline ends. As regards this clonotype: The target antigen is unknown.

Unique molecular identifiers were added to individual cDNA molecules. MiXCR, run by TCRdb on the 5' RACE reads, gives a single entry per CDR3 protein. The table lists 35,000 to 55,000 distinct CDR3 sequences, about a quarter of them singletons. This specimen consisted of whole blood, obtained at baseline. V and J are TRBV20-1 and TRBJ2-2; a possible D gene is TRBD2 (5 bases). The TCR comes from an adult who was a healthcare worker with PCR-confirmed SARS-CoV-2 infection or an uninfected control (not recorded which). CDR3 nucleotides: TGCAGTGCTGGAGGAAGGCCCGGGGAGCTGTTTTTT. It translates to CSAGGRPGELFF.